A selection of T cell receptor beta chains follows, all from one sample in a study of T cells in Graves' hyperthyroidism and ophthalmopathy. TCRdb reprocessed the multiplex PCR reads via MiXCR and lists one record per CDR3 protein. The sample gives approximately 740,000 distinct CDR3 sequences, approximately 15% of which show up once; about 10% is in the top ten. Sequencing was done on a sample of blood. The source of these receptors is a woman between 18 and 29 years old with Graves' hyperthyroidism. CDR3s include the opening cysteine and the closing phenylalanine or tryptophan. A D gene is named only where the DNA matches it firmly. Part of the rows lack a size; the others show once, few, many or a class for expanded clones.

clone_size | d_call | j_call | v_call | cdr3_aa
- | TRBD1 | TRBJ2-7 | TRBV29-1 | CSVDTGQGVDEQYF
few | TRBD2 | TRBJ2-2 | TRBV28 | CASSVAGGPGGELFF
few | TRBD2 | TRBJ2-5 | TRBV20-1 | CSASVASGPEETQYF
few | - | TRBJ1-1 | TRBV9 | CASSVESVTEAFF
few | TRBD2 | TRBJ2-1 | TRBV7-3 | CASSFGLAGAVYNEQFF
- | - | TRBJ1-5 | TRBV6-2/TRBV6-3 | CASRDRLNQPQHF
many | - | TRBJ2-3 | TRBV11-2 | CASSLDGDTQYF
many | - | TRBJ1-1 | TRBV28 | CASPEDLRLNMNTEAFF
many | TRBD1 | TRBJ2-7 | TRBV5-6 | CASSLAGQGPSYEQYF
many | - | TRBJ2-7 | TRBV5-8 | CASSLSAGTYAYEQYF
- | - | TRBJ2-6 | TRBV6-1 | CASSESVQTSFSGANVLTF
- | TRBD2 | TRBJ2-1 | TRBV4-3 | CASSQDRAGGGNEQFF
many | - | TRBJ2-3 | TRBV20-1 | CSARDPGGAESTDTQYF
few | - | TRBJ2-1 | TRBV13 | CASSLPGELNEQFF
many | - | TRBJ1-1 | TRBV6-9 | CASSPAGNTEAFF
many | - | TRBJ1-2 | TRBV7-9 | CASSLGTDPYGYTF
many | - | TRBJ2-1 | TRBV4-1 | CASSQGPTSIAGSYNEQFF
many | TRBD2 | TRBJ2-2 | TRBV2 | CASGGEGTGELFF
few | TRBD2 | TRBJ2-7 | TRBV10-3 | CAISEGMGLAAYEQYF
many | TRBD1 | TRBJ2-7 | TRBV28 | CASSLRGQYSYEQYF
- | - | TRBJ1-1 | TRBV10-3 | CATSPGGVRERDTEAFF
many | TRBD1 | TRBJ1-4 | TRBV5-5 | CASSLPTGTGYEKLFF
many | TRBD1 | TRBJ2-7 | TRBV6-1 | CASSYRRQGGEQYF
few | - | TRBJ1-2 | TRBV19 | CASRSDNYGYTF
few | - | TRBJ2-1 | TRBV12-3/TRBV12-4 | CASSLGLQFF
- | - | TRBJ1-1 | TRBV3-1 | CASSQRQGEHTRTEAFF
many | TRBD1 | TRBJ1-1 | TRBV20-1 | CSARQGQGAFF
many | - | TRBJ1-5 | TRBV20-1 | CSARDRLYQTQPQHF
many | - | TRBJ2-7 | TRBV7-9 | CASSSGQSYEQYF
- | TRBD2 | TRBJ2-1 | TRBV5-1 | CASSRGGTSGRASYNEQFF
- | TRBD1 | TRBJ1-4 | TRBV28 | CASSLGTANNEKLFF
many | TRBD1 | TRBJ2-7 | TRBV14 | CASSQDWDSAYEQYF
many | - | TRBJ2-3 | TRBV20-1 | CSATFADTQYF
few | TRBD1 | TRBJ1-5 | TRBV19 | CASRMDRAHNQPQHF
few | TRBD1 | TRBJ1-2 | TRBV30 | CAWGQGARGYTF
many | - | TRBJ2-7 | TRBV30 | CAWSLSYEQYF
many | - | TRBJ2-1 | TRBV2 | CASRRAGGEQFF
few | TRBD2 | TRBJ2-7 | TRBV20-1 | CSARSGPGTSGNKRREQYF
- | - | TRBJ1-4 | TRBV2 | CASSVRGILGEKQFF
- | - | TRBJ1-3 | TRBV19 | CASREGPSGNTIYF
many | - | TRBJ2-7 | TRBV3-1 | CASSFIGFSTYEQYF
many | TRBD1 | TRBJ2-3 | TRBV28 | CASSSGGTGPDTQYF
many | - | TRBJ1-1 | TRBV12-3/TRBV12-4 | CASMNPGQGLETEAFF
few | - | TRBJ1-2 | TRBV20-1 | CSARERSNYGYTF
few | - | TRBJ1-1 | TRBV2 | CASSRLVNTEAFF
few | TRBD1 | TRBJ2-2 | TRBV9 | CASSMTGGDTGELFF
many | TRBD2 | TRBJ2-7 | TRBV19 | CASSSTQLAGFDEQYF
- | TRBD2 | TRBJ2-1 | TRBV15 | CATSSPWTSGGTNEQFF
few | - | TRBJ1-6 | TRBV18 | CASSPLTAERSLSPLHF
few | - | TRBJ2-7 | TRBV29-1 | CSVQRRDVSSSYEQYF
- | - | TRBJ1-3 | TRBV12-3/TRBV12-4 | CASRKGQGVGNTIYF
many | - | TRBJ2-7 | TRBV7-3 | CASSLMSGGSYEQYF
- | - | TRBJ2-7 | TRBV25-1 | CASSPGAVVYEQYF
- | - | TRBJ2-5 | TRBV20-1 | CSARGQQETQYF
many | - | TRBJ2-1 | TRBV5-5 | CASSLSSGHYNEQFF